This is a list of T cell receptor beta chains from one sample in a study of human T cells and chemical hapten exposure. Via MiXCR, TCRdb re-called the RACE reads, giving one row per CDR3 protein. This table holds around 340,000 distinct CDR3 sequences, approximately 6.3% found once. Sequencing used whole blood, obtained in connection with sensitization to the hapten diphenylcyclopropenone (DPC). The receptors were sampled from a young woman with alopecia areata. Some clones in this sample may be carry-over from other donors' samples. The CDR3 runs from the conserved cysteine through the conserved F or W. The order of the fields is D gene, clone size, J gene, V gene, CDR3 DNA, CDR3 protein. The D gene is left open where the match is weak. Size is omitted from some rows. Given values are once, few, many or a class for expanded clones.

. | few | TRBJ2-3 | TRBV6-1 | TGTGCCAGCAGTGTTCCAGGACATGGGAGCACAGATACGCAGTATTTT | CASSVPGHGSTDTQYF
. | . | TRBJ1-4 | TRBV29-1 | TGCAGCGCATTGGACCTGGTATTGACTAATGAAAAACTGTTTTTT | CSALDLVLTNEKLFF
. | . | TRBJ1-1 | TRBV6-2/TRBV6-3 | TGTGCCAGCCGTCTGTGGGGGCTAAGGAACACTGAAGCTTTCTTT | CASRLWGLRNTEAFF
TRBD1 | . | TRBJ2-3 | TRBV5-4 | TGTGCCAGCAGCTCACAGGGGGCCACAGATACGCAGTATTTT | CASSSQGATDTQYF
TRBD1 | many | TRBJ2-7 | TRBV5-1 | TGCGCCAGCAGCTTGCGACAGGGGGGATACGAGCAGTACTTC | CASSLRQGGYEQYF
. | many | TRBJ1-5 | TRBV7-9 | TGTGCCAGCACCAACCCCAGGTCGGCCCAGCATTTT | CASTNPRSAQHF
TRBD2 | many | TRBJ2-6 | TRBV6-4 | TGTGCCAGCGGCTCTAACGGGGGGGCCGGGGCCAACGTCCTGACTTTC | CASGSNGGAGANVLTF
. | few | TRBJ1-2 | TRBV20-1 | TGCAGTGCTAGCGGCAGGGCCACATATGACGGCTACACCTTC | CSASGRATYDGYTF
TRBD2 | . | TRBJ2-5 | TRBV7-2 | TGTGCCAGCAGCTGGGTAGCGGGGGAACAAGAGACCCAGTACTTC | CASSWVAGEQETQYF
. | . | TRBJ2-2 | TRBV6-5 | TGTGCCAGCAGTGTCACGGGGGTACACGGGGAGCTGTTTTTT | CASSVTGVHGELFF
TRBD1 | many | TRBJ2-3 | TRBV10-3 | TGTGCCACCAAAACAGGGGGCACAGATACGCAGTATTTT | CATKTGGTDTQYF
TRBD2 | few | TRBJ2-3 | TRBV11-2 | TGTGCCAGCAAGCGAGCGGGGGGCACAGATACGCAGTATTTT | CASKRAGGTDTQYF
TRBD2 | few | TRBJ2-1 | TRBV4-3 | TGCGCCAGCAGCGTAGCGGGGGGGCCCGGGGTTGAGCAGTTCTTC | CASSVAGGPGVEQFF
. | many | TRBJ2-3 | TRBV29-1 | TGCAGCGTTGAAGATCCGGCCCTGGGGACAGATACGCAGTATTTT | CSVEDPALGTDTQYF
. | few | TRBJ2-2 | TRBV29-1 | TGCAGCGTTGAAGAACCCGGGGGCGCCGACGGGGAGCTGTTTTTT | CSVEEPGGADGELFF
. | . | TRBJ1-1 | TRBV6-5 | TGTGCCAGCAGTTACTCCGGCGTCGGGCTTGGCACTGAAGCTTTCTTT | CASSYSGVGLGTEAFF
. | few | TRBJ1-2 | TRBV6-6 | TGTGCCAGCAGTTATTCAGGGGCGAAAAGCTATGGCTACACCTTC | CASSYSGAKSYGYTF
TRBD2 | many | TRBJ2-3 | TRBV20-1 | TGCAGTGCTAGAGTGGCTAGCGGAGACACAGATACGCAGTATTTT | CSARVASGDTDTQYF
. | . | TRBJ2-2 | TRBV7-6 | TGTGCCAGCAGCTCAGCCTTCGGGGAGCTGTTTTTT | CASSSAFGELFF
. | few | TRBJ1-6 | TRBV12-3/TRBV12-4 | TGTGCCAGCAGGCACGGGGAAGGCTCCTATAATTCACCCCTCCACTTT | CASRHGEGSYNSPLHF